The 17 T cell receptor beta chains listed next were all sequenced from one sample in a study of T cell responses to AZD1222 COVID-19 vaccine. The protocol was immunoSEQ multiplex PCR, while the TCRdb copy is restricted to in-frame clones and leaves out a portion. The sample shows some 120,000 clones, roughly nine tenths of them seen only once. This specimen consisted of peripheral blood, obtained on day 0 of AZD1222 vaccination. All receptors come from an adult in good health.

This clone was observed a few times. This rearrangement joins TRBV29-1 to TRBJ1-2, with D perhaps TRBD1 (6 bases). This CDR3 region has 13 residues. V lost 0 bases to trimming and J lost 4 bases, with 9 bases between them. The germline gives CDR1 SQVTM, CDR2 ANQGSEA. CDR3 in amino acids: CSVEDRTAYGYTF. DNA of the CDR3: TGCAGCGTTGAAGATCGGACAGCCTATGGCTACACCTTC.

The chain has TRBV9 and TRBJ2-7; 7 positions agree with TRBD1. Looked up from germline, CDR1 is SGDLS and CDR2 is YYNGEE. V lost 0 bases to trimming and J lost 1 base; unmatched junction nucleotides: 4. This CDR3 contains 15 residues. The CDR3 reads CASSVGQGPSYEQYF. DNA of the CDR3: TGTGCCAGCAGCGTAGGACAGGGTCCATCCTACGAGCAGTACTTC.

This chain uses TRBV19 with TRBJ2-1; TRBD1 or TRBD2 may be the D gene (6 bases each). CDR1 is LNHDA and CDR2 is SQIVND in the germline V gene (reference sequence). The V gene lost 10 bases and the J gene lost 12 bases, with 13 bases spanning the gap. There are 10 residues in the CDR3. This CDR3 is CAIGGTVQFF. CDR3 DNA: TGTGCCATCGGGGGCACGGTGCAGTTCTTC.

The rearrangement links TRBV27 to TRBJ2-7, with 10 bases that match TRBD2. Germline V gene lookup returns CDR1 MNHEY and CDR2 SMNVEV (reference sequence). With V trimmed by 5 bases and J by 4 bases, 11 bases remained unmatched. The CDR3 consists of 16 residues. CDR3 amino acids: CASSPRLAGVEYEQYF. The CDR3 DNA is TGTGCCAGCAGTCCCCGGCTAGCGGGAGTGGAGTACGAGCAGTACTTC.

V is TRBV21-1 and J is TRBJ1-5. TRBV21-1 is reported as a pseudogene. The CDR3 covers 21 residues. CDR3 sequence: CASSKIGRDSLKPQRNQPQHF. The DNA of the CDR3 is TGTGCCAGCAGCAAAATAGGGCGGGACTCCCTTAAACCCCAACGCAATCAGCCCCAGCATTTT.

The chain links TRBV7-3 to TRBJ2-5; D call uncertain. CDR1 SGHTA and CDR2 FQGTGA come from the germline V gene. V was pared by 5 bases and J by 5 bases, with 15 bases between. This CDR3 spans 14 amino acids. For the CDR3, the DNA is TGTGCCAGCAGCCTCACGCCTAGTGACGAGACCCAGTACTTC. Its translation: CASSLTPSDETQYF.

The J gene is TRBJ1-4, the V gene TRBV7-9; a weak D match, TRBD1 (5 bases). V lost 5 bases and J lost 0, with 13 bases in between. Germline CDR1 and CDR2: SEHNR and FQNEAQ (reference sequence). The CDR3 consists of 16 residues. This chain's CDR3 is CASSPPDSATNEKLFF. The CDR3 DNA follows: TGTGCCAGCAGCCCCCCAGACAGTGCAACTAATGAAAAACTGTTTTTT.

This chain uses TRBV19 with TRBJ1-2; D may be TRBD1 (6 bases). The CDR3 contains 15 residues. In germline, CDR1 is LNHDA, CDR2 SQIVND (reference sequence). The V gene lost 3 bases and the J gene lost 3 bases, with 14 bases spanning the gap. CDR3 DNA: TGTGCCAGTAGTATTTCGACACAGGGAGACTATGGCTACACCTTC. As protein: CASSISTQGDYGYTF.

The J gene is TRBJ1-3, the V gene TRBV30; TRBD1 matches at 7 bases. Germline V gives CDR1 GTSNPN, CDR2 SVGIG (reference sequence). The V segment lost 7 bases and the J segment 2 bases; nucleotides outside the gene matches: 11. This CDR3 comprises 15 residues. The CDR3 here is CAYRNAGTAGNTIYF. The CDR3 region has the DNA TGTGCCTACCGAAACGCTGGGACAGCTGGAAACACCATATATTTT. Filled out from reference TRBV30 and TRBJ1-3, the complete variable domain reads SQTIHQWPATLVQPVGSPLSLECTVEGTSNPNLYWYRQAAGRGLQLLFYSVGIGQISSEVPQNLSASRPQDRQFILSSKKLLLSDSGFYLCAYRNAGTAGNTIYFGEGSWLTVV.

The chain carries TRBV7-3 and TRBJ2-3; tentative D call: TRBD2 (7 bases). Germline CDR1 and CDR2: SGHTA and FQGTGA. The V end was cut by 5 bases, the J end by 4 bases, with 19 bases between. The CDR3 loop spans 16 amino acids. CDR3: CASSPRGGAPSDTQYF. The DNA for the CDR3 is TGTGCCAGCAGCCCCCGAGGGGGGGCGCCGTCAGATACGCAGTATTTT.

The J gene is TRBJ1-2, the V gene TRBV24-1; 10 positions match TRBD1. Looked up from germline, CDR1 is KGHDR and CDR2 is SFDVKD. V gave up 3 bases and J gave up 7 bases; unmatched junction bases: 4. This CDR3 has 14 amino acids. CDR3 amino acids: CATSDPGQGPGYTF. CDR3 DNA sequence: TGTGCCACCAGTGATCCGGGACAGGGGCCTGGCTACACCTTC.

This chain joins TRBV30 and TRBJ1-4; TRBD1 matches at 7 bases. The CDR3 extends over 13 amino acids. With 0 bases clipped from V and 8 bases from J, the junction kept 3 bases outside the gene matches. Per the germline V gene, CDR1 is GTSNPN and CDR2 is SVGIG (reference sequence). CDR3 DNA sequence: TGTGCCTGGAGTGTCACAGGGGTAGAAAAACTGTTTTTT. Amino acid sequence: CAWSVTGVEKLFF.

This chain connects TRBV5-1 to TRBJ2-7; 8 bases align to TRBD2. The CDR3 runs to 16 residues. Germline loops: CDR1 SGHRS, CDR2 YFSETQ. The V gene end was trimmed by 0 bases and the J gene end by 0 bases; junction bases not matched to a gene: 5. CDR3 coding DNA: TGCGCCAGCAGCTTGGCCCCGGGGGGGAGCTCCTACGAGCAGTACTTC. Translating it yields CASSLAPGGSSYEQYF.

The chain links TRBV24-1 to TRBJ1-4; no clear D gene. The germline CDR1 and CDR2 sequences are KGHDR and SFDVKD. CDR3 length equals 11 residues. V was pared by 8 bases and J by 8 bases, with 8 bases between. DNA for the CDR3: TGTGCCACCAAGAGGGCGGAAAAACTGTTTTTT. This gives the protein CATKRAEKLFF.

Of note for this clone: The junction departs from the called germline gene at one end, perhaps through a read error. The J gene is TRBJ2-7, the V gene TRBV4-1; D ambiguous. Germline V lookup: CDR1 MGHRA, CDR2 YSYEKL. The CDR3 length is 11 residues. The CDR3 nucleotides are TGCGCCAGCAGCCAAGGTGGGATTATAGACTTC. This encodes CASSQGGIIDF.

The chain joins TRBV29-1 to TRBJ2-7; 7 bases are a match to TRBD1. Germline V CDR1 and CDR2: SQVTM, ANQGSEA. The CDR3 contains 15 residues. The V gene end was trimmed by 1 base and the J gene end by 0 bases; junction bases not matched to a gene: 6. Here the CDR3 reads CSVEGGGLSSYEQYF. The CDR3 DNA follows: TGCAGCGTTGAAGGAGGGGGCCTGAGCTCCTACGAGCAGTACTTC.

The rearrangement joins TRBV25-1 to TRBJ1-2; D is unresolved. This CDR3 is 11 amino acids long. Trimming took 4 bases from V and 4 from J, leaving 4 bases between them. From germline, CDR1 is MGHDK and CDR2 SYGVNS. The CDR3, as DNA: TGTGCCAGCAGTGGATTCTATGGCTACACCTTC. Protein sequence: CASSGFYGYTF.